This T cell receptor (beta chain) came from a study of early T cells in non-severe SARS-CoV-2 infection. At the level of the study: The input, bulk RNA from unsorted whole blood, was sequenced, and chains were unpaired.

Germline V gene sequence: CDR1 SGHNT, CDR2 YYREEE (reference sequence). V lost 2 bases to trimming and J lost 7 bases, with 16 bases between them. CDR3 length: 15 amino acids. Unique molecular identifiers tagged individual cDNA molecules. TCRdb reanalysed the 5' RACE reads using MiXCR and keeps one entry per CDR3 protein. This table has 20,000 to 25,000 distinct CDR3 sequences, 4.5% to 6% appearing once. Sequencing was performed on whole blood. The sequence came from an adult who was a healthcare worker with PCR-confirmed SARS-CoV-2 infection or an uninfected control (not recorded which). The chain couples TRBV5-4 to TRBJ2-1, with D possibly matching TRBD1 (7 bases). The CDR3 bases are TGTGCCAGCAGCTTCAGGGGGGCCAGGGGGAATGAGCAGTTCTTC. Protein sequence: CASSFRGARGNEQFF.